These T cell receptor beta chains were read from a single sample in a study of regulatory T cells in long-lasting Graves disease. TCRdb processed the multiplex PCR reads anew with MiXCR; each CDR3 protein has one entry. The sample consists of roughly 490,000 distinct CDR3 sequences, roughly 22% of them appearing once. Source: peripheral blood mononuclear cells (PBMCs), taken when the disease was refractory, from a patient treated with antithyroid drugs. Receptors originate from a female donor with Graves disease. CDR3s include the opening cysteine and the closing phenylalanine or tryptophan. The order of the fields is J gene, clone size, V gene, D gene, CDR3 protein, CDR3 DNA. D genes are given only for firm matches. Rows may omit the clone size; those that give it use once, few, many or a size class.

J gene: TRBJ1-6; clone size: many; V gene: TRBV7-6; D gene: -; CDR3 protein: CASSLEYRGSPLHF; CDR3 DNA: TGTGCCAGCAGCTTAGAGTACAGAGGTTCACCCCTCCACTTT
J gene: TRBJ2-2; clone size: -; V gene: TRBV4-2; D gene: -; CDR3 protein: CASSQVGTTNTGELFF; CDR3 DNA: TGTGCCAGCAGCCAAGTGGGTACTACAAACACCGGGGAGCTGTTTTTT
J gene: TRBJ2-6; clone size: -; V gene: TRBV6-5; D gene: -; CDR3 protein: CASSYSAGGAGANVLTF; CDR3 DNA: TGTGCCAGCAGTTACTCAGCCGGGGGCGCTGGGGCCAACGTCCTGACTTTC
J gene: TRBJ2-4; clone size: many; V gene: TRBV2; D gene: TRBD2; CDR3 protein: CASTKLAGGYIENIQYF; CDR3 DNA: TGTGCCAGCACTAAACTAGCGGGAGGATATATCGAAAACATTCAGTACTTC
J gene: TRBJ1-1; clone size: few; V gene: TRBV6-1; D gene: -; CDR3 protein: CASGYRLEAFF; CDR3 DNA: TGTGCCAGCGGGTACCGTTTAGAAGCTTTCTTT
J gene: TRBJ1-2; clone size: few; V gene: TRBV3-1; D gene: -; CDR3 protein: CASTPGGGGYTF; CDR3 DNA: TGTGCCAGCACCCCTGGGGGAGGAGGCTACACCTTC
J gene: TRBJ2-2; clone size: many; V gene: TRBV15; D gene: -; CDR3 protein: CATSRDAAEGVELFF; CDR3 DNA: TGTGCCACCAGCAGAGATGCGGCCGAAGGAGTGGAGCTGTTTTTT
J gene: TRBJ2-3; clone size: -; V gene: TRBV5-1; D gene: -; CDR3 protein: CASSLSSPVGTDTQYF; CDR3 DNA: TGCGCCAGCAGCTTGTCTAGCCCAGTGGGCACAGATACGCAGTATTTT
J gene: TRBJ2-7; clone size: -; V gene: TRBV13; D gene: -; CDR3 protein: CASDLQGVGEQYF; CDR3 DNA: TGTGCCAGCGACTTACAGGGTGTTGGAGAGCAGTACTTC
J gene: TRBJ2-5; clone size: -; V gene: TRBV19; D gene: -; CDR3 protein: CASSIVRQETQYF; CDR3 DNA: TGTGCCAGTAGTATAGTACGACAGGAGACCCAGTACTTC
J gene: TRBJ2-7; clone size: few; V gene: TRBV6-1; D gene: -; CDR3 protein: CASRDRTTGGSQYF; CDR3 DNA: TGTGCCAGCAGGGATAGGACTACAGGTGGGTCGCAGTACTTC
J gene: TRBJ1-2; clone size: many; V gene: TRBV3-1; D gene: -; CDR3 protein: CASSLSSGYTF; CDR3 DNA: TGTGCCAGCAGCTTATCTTCCGGCTACACCTTC
J gene: TRBJ2-7; clone size: many; V gene: TRBV6-2/TRBV6-3; D gene: -; CDR3 protein: CASSRGPGSYEQYF; CDR3 DNA: TGTGCCAGCAGCCGGGGACCCGGCTCCTACGAGCAGTACTTC
J gene: TRBJ2-5; clone size: many; V gene: TRBV27; D gene: TRBD1; CDR3 protein: CASSEQGRGPYGETQYF; CDR3 DNA: TGTGCCAGCAGCGAACAGGGGAGAGGCCCTTACGGAGAGACCCAGTACTTC
J gene: TRBJ1-5; clone size: many; V gene: TRBV28; D gene: -; CDR3 protein: CASSRRIVSNQPQHF; CDR3 DNA: TGTGCCAGCAGTCGCCGGATTGTTAGCAATCAGCCCCAGCATTTT
J gene: TRBJ2-6; clone size: -; V gene: TRBV7-9; D gene: -; CDR3 protein: CASSLAKGNGRSGDSGANVLTF; CDR3 DNA: TGTGCCAGCAGCTTAGCGAAAGGGAATGGGAGGAGTGGCGACTCTGGGGCCAACGTCCTGACTTTC
J gene: TRBJ2-7; clone size: -; V gene: TRBV5-4; D gene: TRBD2; CDR3 protein: CASSLGAGGPGEQYF; CDR3 DNA: TGTGCCAGCAGCTTAGGAGCGGGAGGGCCGGGGGAGCAGTACTTC
J gene: TRBJ1-2; clone size: -; V gene: TRBV11-2; D gene: -; CDR3 protein: CASSQETKGKVYGYTF; CDR3 DNA: TGTGCCAGCAGCCAAGAGACGAAGGGAAAGGTCTATGGCTACACCTTC
J gene: TRBJ2-5; clone size: few; V gene: TRBV6-2/TRBV6-3; D gene: -; CDR3 protein: CASSYPTVETQYF; CDR3 DNA: TGTGCCAGCAGTTACCCGACGGTAGAGACCCAGTACTTC
J gene: TRBJ1-6; clone size: -; V gene: TRBV13; D gene: -; CDR3 protein: CASRPGGHDNSPLHF; CDR3 DNA: TGTGCCAGCAGGCCGGGGGGACACGATAATTCACCCCTCCACTTT
J gene: TRBJ1-2; clone size: -; V gene: TRBV29-1; D gene: -; CDR3 protein: CSVEDRRTDYGYTF; CDR3 DNA: TGCAGCGTTGAAGATAGGAGGACGGATTATGGCTACACCTTC
J gene: TRBJ2-7; clone size: few; V gene: TRBV24-1; D gene: TRBD2; CDR3 protein: CATSDGVAGDYEQYF; CDR3 DNA: TGTGCCACCAGTGATGGAGTAGCGGGGGATTACGAGCAGTACTTC
J gene: TRBJ1-5; clone size: many; V gene: TRBV2; D gene: -; CDR3 protein: CASLGQNSNQPQHF; CDR3 DNA: TGTGCCAGCCTGGGACAAAATAGCAATCAGCCCCAGCATTTT
J gene: TRBJ2-2; clone size: -; V gene: TRBV9; D gene: TRBD2; CDR3 protein: CASSGASGTGELFF; CDR3 DNA: TGTGCCAGCAGCGGGGCTAGCGGGACCGGGGAGCTGTTTTTT
J gene: TRBJ1-6; clone size: many; V gene: TRBV7-2; D gene: -; CDR3 protein: CASSSSNSPLHF; CDR3 DNA: TGTGCCAGCAGTTCCAGTAATTCACCCCTCCACTTT
J gene: TRBJ2-3; clone size: few; V gene: TRBV2; D gene: -; CDR3 protein: CASSESALTDTQYF; CDR3 DNA: TGTGCCAGCAGCGAAAGCGCACTCACAGATACGCAGTATTTT
J gene: TRBJ2-1; clone size: once; V gene: TRBV2; D gene: -; CDR3 protein: CASTIGANTGEDEQFF; CDR3 DNA: TGTGCCAGCACAATAGGGGCCAACACCGGGGAGGATGAGCAGTTCTTC
J gene: TRBJ2-2; clone size: -; V gene: TRBV2; D gene: -; CDR3 protein: CASRRVSNTGELFF; CDR3 DNA: TGTGCCAGTCGACGGGTCAGCAACACCGGGGAGCTGTTTTTT
J gene: TRBJ1-2; clone size: many; V gene: TRBV28; D gene: -; CDR3 protein: CASSPPTDRGGLYGYTF; CDR3 DNA: TGTGCCAGCAGTCCACCAACAGATCGTGGAGGCCTCTATGGCTACACCTTC
J gene: TRBJ2-7; clone size: many; V gene: TRBV11-2; D gene: TRBD2; CDR3 protein: CASSLLAGGPEQYF; CDR3 DNA: TGTGCCAGCAGCTTACTAGCGGGGGGGCCCGAGCAGTACTTC
J gene: TRBJ2-7; clone size: -; V gene: TRBV28; D gene: -; CDR3 protein: CASRPPGRGYEQYF; CDR3 DNA: TGTGCCAGCAGACCACCTGGCAGGGGCTACGAGCAGTACTTC
J gene: TRBJ2-5; clone size: -; V gene: TRBV19; D gene: -; CDR3 protein: CASSGATALETQYF; CDR3 DNA: TGTGCCAGCTCGGGGGCCACCGCCCTAGAGACCCAGTACTTC
J gene: TRBJ2-2; clone size: once; V gene: TRBV7-3; D gene: TRBD1; CDR3 protein: CASSLTSTGAAGELFF; CDR3 DNA: TGTGCCAGCAGCCTAACTTCGACAGGGGCCGCCGGGGAGCTGTTTTTT
J gene: TRBJ2-4; clone size: many; V gene: TRBV7-9; D gene: TRBD1; CDR3 protein: CASSPTGGKDKNIQYF; CDR3 DNA: TGTGCCAGCAGCCCCACAGGGGGAAAGGACAAAAACATTCAGTACTTC
J gene: TRBJ1-1; clone size: -; V gene: TRBV4-3; D gene: TRBD1; CDR3 protein: CASSQGSTGSTEAFF; CDR3 DNA: TGCGCCAGCAGCCAAGGGTCGACAGGGTCCACTGAAGCTTTCTTT
J gene: TRBJ2-1; clone size: -; V gene: TRBV7-3; D gene: TRBD1; CDR3 protein: CASSSGQALLFF; CDR3 DNA: TGTGCCAGCAGCTCCGGACAGGCCCTTCTGTTCTTC
J gene: TRBJ2-3; clone size: -; V gene: TRBV7-2; D gene: -; CDR3 protein: CASSLNGAVDTQYF; CDR3 DNA: TGTGCCAGCAGCTTAAATGGGGCGGTAGATACGCAGTATTTT
J gene: TRBJ1-2; clone size: -; V gene: TRBV7-3; D gene: -; CDR3 protein: CASSLTDGPYGYAF; CDR3 DNA: TGTGCCAGCAGCTTAACGGACGGACCCTATGGCTACGCCTTC
J gene: TRBJ1-1; clone size: many; V gene: TRBV13; D gene: -; CDR3 protein: CASSRRLFGAFF; CDR3 DNA: TGTGCCAGCAGCAGGAGACTCTTTGGCGCTTTCTTT